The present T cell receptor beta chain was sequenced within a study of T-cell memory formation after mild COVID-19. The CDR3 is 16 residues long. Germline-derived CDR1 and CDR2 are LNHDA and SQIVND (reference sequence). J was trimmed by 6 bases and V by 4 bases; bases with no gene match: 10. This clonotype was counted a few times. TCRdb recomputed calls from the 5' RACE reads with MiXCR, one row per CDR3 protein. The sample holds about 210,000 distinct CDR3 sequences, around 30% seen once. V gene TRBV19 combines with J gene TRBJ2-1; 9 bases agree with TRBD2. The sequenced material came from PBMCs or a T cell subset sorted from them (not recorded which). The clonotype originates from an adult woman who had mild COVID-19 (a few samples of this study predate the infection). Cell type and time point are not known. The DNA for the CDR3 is TGTGCCAGTAGTACCCCGGTTTCGCGGGGGGGCAATGAGCAGTTCTTC. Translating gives CASSTPVSRGGNEQFF.